This T cell receptor beta chain was sequenced for a study of blood T cell repertoires in COVID-19. Study-level information: Donors in the United States, Italy and Spain gave samples during acute or convalescent COVID-19. From T cells, B-cell-depleted T cells, or PBMCs came the material, which was cDNA or gDNA.

In the original workflow: Amplified reference gene primers provided the basis for estimating nucleated cell counts. TCRdb keeps only in-frame clones here, not all; method: immunoSEQ multiplex PCR. V and J calls and clone size follow that table, whereas D and trimming were derived from the DNA. This sample has about 150,000 clones, with 80% to 90% found just once. The CDR3 extends over 14 amino acids. Germline V CDR1 and CDR2: SGDLS, YYNGEE. Trimming stripped 3 bases from V and 8 bases from J, with 12 bases between. The sample taken for sequencing was peripheral blood. The chain carries TRBV9 and TRBJ1-6; maybe TRBD1 (5 bases). This TCR derives from a middle-aged woman with acute or convalescent COVID-19. CDR3 bases: TGTGCCAGCAGCGCGGGGGGGGACGATTCACCCCTCCACTTT. Translating gives CASSAGGDDSPLHF.